This entry features one T cell receptor (beta chain) sequence. As yet, its antigen is unknown. Germline-derived CDR1 and CDR2 are SQVTM and ANQGSEA. The CDR3 is 12 amino acids. V dropped 7 bases and J dropped 6 bases, with 14 bases sitting between them. The data stem from a study of T cell repertoires in cytomegalovirus infection. About the study: Well-studied HLA-B-restricted CMV epitopes were used in the study alongside recently identified HLA-C-restricted ones.

Each CDR3 protein is one row after TCRdb ran MiXCR on the reads. The repertoire holds about 130,000 distinct CDR3 sequences, with about 32% as singletons. This clonotype was sampled from a human donor in good health (CMV status not recorded). Some clones in this sample may be carry-over from other donors' samples. This chain links TRBV29-1 with TRBJ2-3; D is unclear. This specimen was CD8+ T cells from cultured PBMCs, taken from culture after CMV antigen stimulation. The DNA for the CDR3 is TGCAGCGGACGTTACCTTCCGGATACGCAGTATTTT. The encoded protein is CSGRYLPDTQYF.